The clone carrying this TCR beta chain was recorded many times. These data are taken from a study of T-cell memory formation after mild COVID-19. TCRdb re-analysed the 5' RACE reads in MiXCR, keeping a single row per CDR3 protein. The sample yields 300,000 or so distinct CDR3 sequences, roughly 17% seen once. CDR1 GTSNPN and CDR2 SVGIG come from the germline V gene (reference sequence). The length of the CDR3 is 12 residues. The V end was cut by 3 bases, the J end by 4 bases, with 9 bases between. This sequence was found in a man between 18 and 29 years old who had mild COVID-19 (a few samples of this study predate the infection). Cell type and time point are not known. V gene TRBV30 combines with J gene TRBJ2-5; the D gene is possibly TRBD2 (6 bases). Sequenced input: PBMCs or a T cell subset sorted from them (not recorded which). The CDR3 DNA reads as TGTGCCTGGAGGCGGGAAGTAGAGACCCAGTACTTC. Translation gives CAWRREVETQYF. The full variable domain, rest sourced from reference TRBV30 and TRBJ2-5, is SQTIHQWPATLVQPVGSPLSLECTVEGTSNPNLYWYRQAAGRGLQLLFYSVGIGQISSEVPQNLSASRPQDRQFILSSKKLLLSDSGFYLCAWRREVETQYFGPGTRLLVL.